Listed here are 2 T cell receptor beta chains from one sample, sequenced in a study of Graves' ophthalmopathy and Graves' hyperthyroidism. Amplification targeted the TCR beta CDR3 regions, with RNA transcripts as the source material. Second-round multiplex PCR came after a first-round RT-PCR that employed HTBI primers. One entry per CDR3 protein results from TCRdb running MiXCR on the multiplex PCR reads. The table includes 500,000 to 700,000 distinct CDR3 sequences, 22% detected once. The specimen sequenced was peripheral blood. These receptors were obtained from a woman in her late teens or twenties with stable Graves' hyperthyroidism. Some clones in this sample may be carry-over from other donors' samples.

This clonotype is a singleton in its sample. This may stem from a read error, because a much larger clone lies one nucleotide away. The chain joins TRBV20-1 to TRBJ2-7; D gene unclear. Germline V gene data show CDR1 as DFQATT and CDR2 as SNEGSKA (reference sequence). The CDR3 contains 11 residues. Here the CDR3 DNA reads TGCAGTGCGCCGGAACCCTACGAGCAGGACTTC. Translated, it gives CSAPEPYEQDF.

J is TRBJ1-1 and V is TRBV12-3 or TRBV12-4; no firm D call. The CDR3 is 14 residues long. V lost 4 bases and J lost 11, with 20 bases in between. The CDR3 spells CASSSGLNLVRAFF. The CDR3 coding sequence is TGTGCCAGCAGTTCGGGCCTTAACCTCGTGAGGGCTTTCTTT.